This section outlines one T cell receptor beta chain sequence together with its context. Its antigen is as yet unknown. V shed 4 bases, J shed 7 bases, and the junction held 5 bases outside the gene matches. Germline CDR1 reads SGHRS; CDR2 reads YFSETQ. The CDR3 runs 12 residues. This entry is derived from a study of OX40 agonist ivuxolimab in advanced cancers. Across the study: Dose-escalation patients were diagnosed with hepatocellular carcinoma, melanoma, renal cell cancer or head and neck cancer. One patient with hepatocellular carcinoma and two with cutaneous melanoma, three in all, had partial responses. Study findings and constraints: Doses of 0.1 to 3.0 mg/kg were accompanied by clonal expansion of CD4+ and CD8+ blood T cells by week 6.

Some clones are missing from TCRdb's copy, which holds only in-frame ones; the method was immunoSEQ multiplex PCR. Here the sample spans tens of thousands of clones, 81% being singletons. The TCR originated in an adult with an advanced solid tumor such as melanoma, head and neck, liver or kidney cancer. This chain links TRBV5-1 with TRBJ2-7, with 7 bases aligning to TRBD2. The material sequenced was CD4+ or CD8+ T cells sorted from blood, taken in a trial of the OX40 agonist ivuxolimab. This chain's CDR3 is CASSPGRIEQYF. Written as DNA, the CDR3 is TGCGCCAGCAGCCCCGGGAGGATAGAGCAGTACTTC.